Following are 31 T cell receptor beta chains from one sample sequenced in a study of identical twins (dated by TCRdb to the mid-2010s). Library prep was done by 5' RACE. TCRdb shows the sequencer as Illumina HiSeq 2000. TCRdb reprocessed the public reads (quality trimming at Q25 with fastp, clone calling with MiXCR) and kept in-frame beta chains. Under each unique CDR3 protein, matching rows form one entry showing the most common genes and DNA. The sample table lists 700,000 or so distinct CDR3 sequences, about 9.4% of them with a count of one. The ten largest clones represent 0.75% to 1% of the sample. This sample also appeared in a second study, on yellow fever vaccine responses in identical twins.

Sequenced: PBMCs. These TCRs come from a woman between 18 and 30 years old in good health.

V gene TRBV20-1 combines with J gene TRBJ2-1; the D gene is possibly TRBD1 (5 bases). V lost 3 bases to trimming and J lost 0 bases, with 15 bases between them. Germline values: CDR1 DFQATT, CDR2 SNEGSKA (reference sequence). The CDR3 contains 16 residues. CDR3 sequence: CSASGAGRSSYNEQFF. DNA of the CDR3: TGCAGTGCTAGTGGGGCTGGGCGGAGCTCCTACAATGAGCAGTTCTTC.

At least ten counts were recorded for this clonotype. This chain connects TRBV5-5 to TRBJ2-4; D might be TRBD2 (5 bases). V lost 0 bases and J 6 bases, leaving 7 bases between the germline ends. The CDR3 extends over 13 amino acids. Germline CDR1 is SGHKS and CDR2 is YYEKEE (reference sequence). CDR3 protein: CASSLVRGNIQYF. CDR3 DNA: TGTGCCAGCAGCTTGGTTCGGGGAAACATTCAGTACTTC.

This clonotype has a handful of counts. V is TRBV20-1 and J is TRBJ2-3, with 9 bases that match TRBD2. The CDR3 sequence is 16 residues long. Germline V gene sequence: CDR1 DFQATT, CDR2 SNEGSKA (reference sequence). With V trimmed by 1 base and J by 6 bases, 11 bases remained unmatched. CDR3 loop: CSARGAQRGVSDTQYF. CDR3 coding DNA: TGCAGTGCTAGAGGCGCTCAGCGGGGGGTTTCGGATACGCAGTATTTT.

CDR3 in amino acids: CASSNPGTSPLNEQFF. The CDR3 nucleotides read TGTGCCAGCAGTAATCCCGGAACTAGCCCCCTCAATGAGCAGTTCTTC. The V call is TRBV6-1, the J call TRBJ2-1; tentative D call: TRBD2 (6 bases). Germline-derived CDR1 and CDR2 are MNHNS and SASEGT. V was pared by 5 bases and J by 6 bases, with 20 bases between. The CDR3 contains 16 residues.

V gene TRBV12-3 or TRBV12-4 combines with J gene TRBJ2-1; tentatively, D is TRBD2 (5 bases). Trimming removed 8 bases at V and 4 bases at J, with 15 bases between. The CDR3 consists of 14 residues. The CDR3 sequence: CASSERASYNEQFF. Here the CDR3 DNA reads TGTGCCAGCTCGGAGAGGGCGTCATACAATGAGCAGTTCTTC.

This clonotype was counted ten times or more. The rearrangement uses TRBV3-1 and TRBJ2-1; 8 bases are shared with TRBD2. The CDR3 loop spans 17 amino acids. Germline V gives CDR1 LGHDT, CDR2 YNNKEL (reference sequence). V shed 0 bases and J 9 bases; nucleotides not matched to a gene: 13. The CDR3 spells CASSQDASSGLVVEQFF. CDR3 sequence (DNA): TGTGCCAGCAGCCAAGATGCGTCTAGCGGGTTAGTCGTTGAGCAGTTCTTC.

V and J are TRBV27 and TRBJ2-7; 13 bases agree with TRBD2. From germline, CDR1 is MNHEY and CDR2 SMNVEV (reference sequence). This CDR3 has 15 residues. V lost 5 bases to trimming and J lost 3 bases; unmatched junction nucleotides: 4. The CDR3 loop reads CASSTSGGAVYEQYF. The CDR3, as DNA: TGTGCCAGCAGTACTAGCGGGGGGGCTGTCTACGAGCAGTACTTC.

This chain links TRBV20-1 with TRBJ2-7; D is undetermined. The CDR3 is made up of 13 amino acids. The germline V gene encodes CDR1 DFQATT and CDR2 SNEGSKA (reference sequence). Trimming cost V 1 base and J 2 bases, with 9 bases left between them. Written as DNA, the CDR3 is TGCAGTGCTAGAGTGCCAGTAACCTACGAGCAGTACTTC. Protein: CSARVPVTYEQYF.

The chain uses TRBV11-3 and TRBJ2-1; D is uncertain. V was trimmed by 1 base and J by 5 bases, leaving 6 bases between them. The CDR3 has 13 amino acids. Germline loops: CDR1 SGHNT, CDR2 YENEEA. The DNA of the CDR3 is TGTGCCAGCAGCTTAGCCCAGGACAATGAGCAGTTCTTC. Amino acids: CASSLAQDNEQFF. The complete variable domain, with remaining parts taken from reference TRBV11-3 and TRBJ2-1, reads EAGVVQSPRYKIIEKKQPVAFWCNPISGHNTLYWYLQNLGQGPELLIRYENEEAVDDSQLPKDRFSAERLKGVDSTLKIQPAELGDSAVYLCASSLAQDNEQFFGPGTRLTVL.

In this sample, this clonotype turned up a few times. The chain is built from TRBV7-2 and TRBJ1-4; 10 nucleotides match TRBD1. The CDR3 totals 17 residues. Germline values: CDR1 SGHTA, CDR2 FQGNSA. V shed 0 bases and J 8 bases; nucleotides not matched to a gene: 9. CDR3 region: CASSLAGFGTGDEKLFF. CDR3 in DNA: TGTGCCAGCAGCTTAGCGGGTTTCGGGACAGGGGACGAAAAACTGTTTTTT.

The J gene is TRBJ2-2, the V gene TRBV5-5; a possible D gene is TRBD2 (6 bases). This CDR3 comprises 15 residues. Between the trimmed V and J ends, which lost 4 bases and 3 bases, there was a span of 13 bases. Germline assignment: CDR1 SGHKS and CDR2 YYEKEE (reference sequence). In nucleotides, the CDR3 is TGTGCCAGCAGCGCGCGACTAGGAGACACCGGGGAGCTGTTTTTT. Translating gives CASSARLGDTGELFF.

In this sample, this clonotype turned up many times. As DNA, the CDR3 is TGTGCCACCAGTGATCCGCCCAGGACAGACAACACCGGGGAGCTGTTTTTT. Translated: CATSDPPRTDNTGELFF. The rearrangement joins TRBV24-1 to TRBJ2-2, with a tentative D call TRBD1 (6 bases). The CDR3 consists of 17 residues. Germline CDR1 and CDR2: KGHDR and SFDVKD. The V end was cut by 3 bases, the J end by 2 bases, with 15 bases between.

This clonotype was picked up a small number of times. Here the CDR3 reads CAIRRGQADNQPQHF. The CDR3 region has the DNA TGTGCCATCAGGAGAGGACAGGCGGACAATCAGCCCCAGCATTTT. The chain carries TRBV10-3 and TRBJ1-5; TRBD1 matches at 7 bases. Looked up from germline, CDR1 is ENHRY and CDR2 is SYGVKD. J was trimmed by 3 bases and V by 6 bases; bases with no gene match: 8. There are 15 residues in the CDR3.

This chain connects TRBV20-1 to TRBJ2-7; D perhaps matches TRBD1 (5 bases). Germline V gene sequence: CDR1 DFQATT, CDR2 SNEGSKA (reference sequence). The ends were cut back, 2 bases at V and 2 bases at J, with 16 bases in the middle. CDR3 length: 15 residues. The CDR3 sequence: CSARYPGKSPYEQYF. Here the CDR3 DNA reads TGCAGTGCTAGATACCCAGGGAAATCACCCTACGAGCAGTACTTC.

This clonotype has only a few counts. This chain joins TRBV6-2 or TRBV6-3 and TRBJ2-7; D might be TRBD1 (6 bases). V was shortened by 4 bases and J by 0 bases, with 28 bases between the two germline ends. The CDR3 loop spans 20 amino acids. The germline gives CDR1 MNHEY, CDR2 SVGEGT. The CDR3 protein is CASSFPLPSRTAPSSYEQYF. CDR3 DNA sequence: TGTGCCAGCAGTTTCCCCCTTCCCAGCCGGACAGCTCCCTCCTCCTACGAGCAGTACTTC.

The sample holds a few counts of this clonotype. The rearrangement uses TRBV3-1 and TRBJ2-1; 8 bases fit TRBD2. V shed 4 bases, J shed 0 bases, and the junction held 11 bases outside the gene matches. CDR1 and CDR2 from the germline V gene are LGHDT and YNNKEL (reference sequence). This CDR3 has 18 amino acids. Here the CDR3 reads CASSPIFYSGISYNEQFF. In nucleotides, the CDR3 is TGTGCCAGCAGCCCTATCTTCTATAGCGGGATCTCCTACAATGAGCAGTTCTTC.

V is TRBV5-1 and J is TRBJ2-5, with 8 bases fitting TRBD1. Germline CDR1 and CDR2: SGHRS and YFSETQ. The V and J ends lost 6 bases and 4 bases, in that order; junction bases with no gene match: 5. The CDR3 spans 13 residues. The CDR3, as DNA: TGCGCCAGCACTCTACAGGGGGGAGAGACCCAGTACTTC. As protein: CASTLQGGETQYF. Using reference TRBV5-1 and TRBJ2-5 for the parts outside the CDR3, the full variable domain is KAGVTQTPRYLIKTRGQQVTLSCSPISGHRSVSWYQQTPGQGLQFLFEYFSETQRNKGNFPGRFSGRQFSNSRSEMNVSTLELGDSALYLCASTLQGGETQYFGPGTRLLVL.

This sequence joins TRBV29-1 and TRBJ2-3; D tentatively fits TRBD1 or TRBD2 (5 bases each). The CDR3 loop spans 11 amino acids. V lost 8 bases, J lost 4 bases, and 10 bases lay in between. Germline loops: CDR1 SQVTM, CDR2 ANQGSEA. DNA for the CDR3: TGCAGCTCTAAGGGACCAGATACGCAGTATTTT. Its protein is CSSKGPDTQYF.

This clonotype was counted between two and nine times. This chain uses TRBV29-1 with TRBJ1-2; D ambiguous. V dropped 3 bases and J dropped 2 bases, with 7 bases sitting between them. The CDR3 runs 12 residues. CDR1 is SQVTM and CDR2 is ANQGSEA in the germline V gene. For the CDR3, the DNA is TGCAGCGTTGATGGGAGGAACTATGGCTACACCTTC. Protein sequence: CSVDGRNYGYTF.

The chain employs TRBV9 and TRBJ2-7; D is unclear. Between the trimmed V and J ends, which lost 2 bases and 1 base, there was a span of 10 bases. The CDR3 sequence is 14 residues long. The germline V gene encodes CDR1 SGDLS and CDR2 YYNGEE. This chain's CDR3 is CASSVESWSYEQYF. In nucleotides, the CDR3 is TGTGCCAGCAGCGTCGAAAGTTGGTCCTACGAGCAGTACTTC.

A few counts support this clonotype. The rearrangement links TRBV15 to TRBJ2-2, with D maybe TRBD1 (5 bases). The germline V gene encodes CDR1 LNHNV and CDR2 YYDKDF (reference sequence). The germline V and J ends were trimmed by 0 bases and 0 bases, with 11 bases remaining between them. The CDR3 is made up of 17 amino acids. CDR3 residues: CATSRDLTASNTGELFF. The CDR3 coding sequence is TGTGCCACCAGCAGAGACCTGACAGCGTCGAACACCGGGGAGCTGTTTTTT.

V and J are TRBV28 and TRBJ2-3, with TRBD2 identical over 15 bases. The CDR3 is made up of 19 amino acids. Germline V gene sequence: CDR1 MDHEN, CDR2 SYDVKM. V shed 3 bases and J 4 bases; nucleotides not matched to a gene: 11. CDR3 sequence reads: CASSFIWTSGRAGADTQYF. The DNA of the CDR3 is TGTGCCAGCAGTTTCATCTGGACTAGCGGGAGGGCCGGGGCAGATACGCAGTATTTT.

This clonotype showed up just a few times. This sequence joins TRBV27 and TRBJ1-1; 9 bases match TRBD1. The junction had 5 bases not matched to a gene; V was cut back by 5 bases and J by 7 bases. Germline-derived CDR1 and CDR2 are MNHEY and SMNVEV (reference sequence). The CDR3 loop spans 13 amino acids. The CDR3 bases are TGTGCCAGCAGTCCACAGGGGGCAGTTGAAGCTTTCTTT. Protein product: CASSPQGAVEAFF.

This clonotype came up a few times. The genes are TRBV10-3 and TRBJ2-3; D is ambiguous. CDR1 ENHRY and CDR2 SYGVKD come from the germline V gene. With 7 bases removed from V and 1 base from J, the gap between germline ends came to 9 bases. There are 13 residues in the CDR3. The CDR3 DNA sequence: TGTGCCATCACAAAAACGGGCACAGATACGCAGTATTTT. Amino acids: CAITKTGTDTQYF.

The chain couples TRBV9 to TRBJ2-7; TRBD2 agrees at 15 bases. Germline V gene sequence: CDR1 SGDLS, CDR2 YYNGEE. J lost 4 bases, V lost 4 bases, and 6 bases had no gene match. The CDR3 totals 16 residues. CDR3 amino acids: CASSPGTSGRIYEQYF. The CDR3 DNA sequence: TGTGCCAGCAGCCCCGGGACTAGCGGGAGGATATACGAGCAGTACTTC.

This clonotype was picked up many times. This rearrangement joins TRBV5-1 to TRBJ2-3; D not resolved. CDR1 and CDR2 from the germline V gene are SGHRS and YFSETQ. The V end was cut by 0 bases, the J end by 4 bases, with 9 bases between. The CDR3 spans 14 residues. The CDR3 here is CASSLAGIADTQYF. In DNA form, the CDR3 reads TGCGCCAGCAGCTTGGCGGGTATCGCAGATACGCAGTATTTT.

This chain's CDR3 is CASSYGSVTDTQYF. The DNA of the CDR3 is TGTGCCAGCAGTTACGGGTCAGTCACAGATACGCAGTATTTT. The chain is built from TRBV6-5 and TRBJ2-3; D is unclear. CDR1 is MNHEY, CDR2 SVGAGI, per germline. CDR3 size: 14 residues. Trimming removed 2 bases at V and 2 bases at J, with 8 bases between.

This clonotype was recorded at least ten times. The V and J genes are TRBV4-3 and TRBJ2-5, with 7 nucleotides matching TRBD2. V lost 1 base, J lost 2 bases, and 4 bases stayed unmatched. Germline assignment: CDR1 LGHNA and CDR2 YSLEER. The CDR3 length is 15 residues. The CDR3 sequence: CASSQGGTIQETQYF. CDR3 nucleotide sequence: TGCGCCAGCAGCCAAGGAGGGACTATTCAAGAGACCCAGTACTTC.

The chain couples TRBV6-5 to TRBJ2-5, with TRBD1 matching over 8 bases. V lost 0 bases, J lost 3 bases, and 9 bases stayed unmatched. The CDR3 contains 17 residues. Germline CDR1 and CDR2: MNHEY and SVGAGI. The CDR3, as DNA: TGTGCCAGCAGTTACTCGGTGGGACAGGTGGGGGAAGAGACCCAGTACTTC. This translates into CASSYSVGQVGEETQYF.

The chain is built from TRBV7-9 and TRBJ2-3, with 12 bases that match TRBD2. With V trimmed by 5 bases and J by 0 bases, 6 bases remained unmatched. There are 17 residues in the CDR3. Germline V gene data show CDR1 as SEHNR and CDR2 as FQNEAQ (reference sequence). Here the CDR3 reads CASSATGTSGSTDTQYF. As DNA, the CDR3 is TGTGCCAGCAGCGCAACCGGGACTAGCGGGAGCACAGATACGCAGTATTTT.

This chain links TRBV6-1 with TRBJ2-3; TRBD2 matches at 9 bases. J lost 2 bases, V lost 11 bases, and 11 bases had no gene match. This CDR3 comprises 15 residues. Germline V CDR1 and CDR2: MNHNS, SASEGT. CDR3 region: CAASKREVNTDTQYF. The CDR3 bases are TGTGCCGCCTCGAAGCGGGAGGTGAACACAGATACGCAGTATTTT.